The present T cell receptor (beta chain) was sequenced within a study of CD8+ T cells in alopecia areata. General observations from the study: Affected lesional scalp, above all in alopecia totalis/universalis, was more clonal than normal scalp. Mice gave a clearer picture of TCR sharing than patients did, possibly for HLA-related reasons.

On this clone itself: Its antigen is currently unknown.

Following RNA extraction, reverse transcription yielded cDNA that acted as the sequencing template. The repertoire was sequenced with immunoSEQ multiplex PCR; TCRdb's copy has only in-frame clones and lacks some. The data show about 100,000 clones, with roughly 64% seen just once and 20% to 25% held by the top ten. The CDR3 length is 15 residues. Germline loops: CDR1 SEHNR, CDR2 FQNEAQ (reference sequence). V lost 1 base and J 4 bases, leaving 11 bases between the germline ends. Sequencing used CD8+ T cells sorted from blood. The sequence was obtained from a human donor in good health. This sequence joins TRBV7-9 and TRBJ1-5; D uncertain. CDR3 in amino acids: CASSLELLGNQPQHF. The CDR3 DNA follows: TGTGCCAGCAGCTTAGAACTGCTCGGTAATCAGCCCCAGCATTTT.